Listed here are 2 T cell receptor beta chains from one sample, sequenced in a study of human T cells and chemical hapten exposure. TCRdb processed the RACE reads anew with MiXCR; each CDR3 protein has one entry. The sample records about 190,000 distinct CDR3 sequences, under 25% being singletons. Time point given: patch test 3, about 24 weeks after DPC sensitization. Treatment: therapeutic diphenylcyclopropenone sensitization with weekly scalp DPC. The material was whole blood, obtained in connection with sensitization to the hapten diphenylcyclopropenone (DPC). The receptor source for this set is a woman aged 40 to 50 with alopecia areata. Some clones in this sample may be carry-over from other donors' samples.

This clonotype was seen only a few times. The chain links TRBV20-1 to TRBJ1-2; D is uncertain. The CDR3 is 14 amino acids. With 7 bases removed from V and 4 bases from J, the gap between germline ends came to 19 bases. Germline CDR1 and CDR2: DFQATT and SNEGSKA (reference sequence). The CDR3 is CSVLVRQASYGYTF. The CDR3 bases are TGCAGTGTCCTAGTCCGCCAGGCATCCTATGGCTACACCTTC.

This clonotype was found many times. The V gene is TRBV7-9, the J gene TRBJ2-1, with 9 bases that match TRBD2. This CDR3 has 16 residues. CDR1 is SEHNR and CDR2 is FQNEAQ in the germline V gene (reference sequence). The junction had 11 bases not matched to a gene; V was cut back by 5 bases and J by 6 bases. The CDR3 DNA reads as TGTGCCAGCAGCAGACGACCGGGACTAGCAAGCAATGAGCAGTTCTTC. This sequence encodes CASSRRPGLASNEQFF.